Listed below are T cell receptor beta chains from one sample, sequenced in a study of HIV-infected patients and healthy controls. In TCRdb, the 5' RACE reads were re-called with MiXCR into one record per CDR3 protein. Of about 64,000 distinct CDR3 sequences in the sample, 19% are singletons; the top ten hold approximately 1.5%. What was sequenced was CD4+ T cells from blood. These receptors came from a human donor in good health. Each CDR3 is given with its conserved first and last residue. The D gene is left open where the match is weak. Not every row has a clone size; where given, it reads once, few, many or a size class.

size: NA; J: TRBJ2-3; D: TRBD2; V: TRBV14; CDR3: CASSRLTSGRPTDTQYF; DNA: TGTGCCAGCAGCCGACTGACTAGCGGGAGACCCACAGATACGCAGTATTTT
size: once; J: TRBJ2-3; D: TRBD1; V: TRBV6-2/TRBV6-3; CDR3: CASRGTGIQTQYF; DNA: TGTGCCAGCAGGGGGACAGGGATCCAGACGCAGTATTTT
size: NA; J: TRBJ2-7; D: TRBD1; V: TRBV5-1; CDR3: CASSLTGQGVLTYEQYF; DNA: TGCGCCAGCAGCTTGACGGGACAGGGGGTCTTAACCTACGAGCAGTACTTC
size: many; J: TRBJ1-6; D: NA; V: TRBV18; CDR3: CASSPPKAAGNSPLHF; DNA: TGTGCCAGCTCACCACCGAAGGCGGCGGGTAATTCACCCCTCCACTTT
size: NA; J: TRBJ2-1; D: TRBD1; V: TRBV9; CDR3: CASSPTTGRKSNEQFF; DNA: TGTGCCAGCAGCCCGACGACAGGGCGAAAAAGCAATGAGCAGTTCTTC
size: many; J: TRBJ2-1; D: TRBD2; V: TRBV6-5; CDR3: CASREGGTSLYEQFF; DNA: TGTGCCAGCAGAGAAGGGGGGACTAGCCTTTATGAGCAGTTCTTC
size: NA; J: TRBJ1-1; D: NA; V: TRBV14; CDR3: CASSQEGTERTEAFF; DNA: TGTGCCAGCAGCCAAGAAGGAACAGAGCGGACTGAAGCTTTCTTT
size: many; J: TRBJ1-6; D: NA; V: TRBV19; CDR3: CASSMNSPLHF; DNA: TGTGCCAGTAGTATGAATTCACCCCTCCACTTT
size: NA; J: TRBJ2-3; D: TRBD1; V: TRBV29-1; CDR3: CSGSPGQGPDTQYF; DNA: TGCAGCGGCTCTCCGGGACAGGGGCCAGATACGCAGTATTTT
size: many; J: TRBJ2-2; D: NA; V: TRBV9; CDR3: CASSVSPNTGELFF; DNA: TGTGCCAGCAGCGTTTCACCGAACACCGGGGAGCTGTTTTTT
size: many; J: TRBJ2-7; D: NA; V: TRBV18; CDR3: CASSPGTGASYEQYF; DNA: TGTGCCAGCTCACCGGGGACCGGCGCCTCCTACGAGCAGTACTTC
size: NA; J: TRBJ2-7; D: NA; V: TRBV18; CDR3: CASSLGPPDRLYEQYF; DNA: TGTGCCAGCTCACTTGGGCCCCCGGACAGACTATACGAGCAGTACTTC
size: many; J: TRBJ1-4; D: NA; V: TRBV4-2; CDR3: CASSQESHRGRGEKLFF; DNA: TGTGCCAGCAGCCAAGAATCCCATCGGGGGCGGGGTGAAAAACTGTTTTTT
size: many; J: TRBJ2-5; D: NA; V: TRBV28; CDR3: CASSDYQRETQYF; DNA: TGTGCCAGCAGTGACTATCAACGAGAGACCCAGTACTTC
size: NA; J: TRBJ2-5; D: NA; V: TRBV19; CDR3: CASSDPAAGKTQYF; DNA: TGTGCCAGTAGCGACCCAGCAGCCGGAAAGACCCAGTACTTC
size: NA; J: TRBJ2-3; D: NA; V: TRBV2; CDR3: CASSGLTDTQYF; DNA: TGTGCCAGCAGTGGCCTCACAGATACGCAGTATTTT
size: NA; J: TRBJ1-1; D: NA; V: TRBV28; CDR3: CASSRLQNTEAFF; DNA: TGTGCCAGCAGCCGGCTTCAGAACACTGAAGCTTTCTTT
size: many; J: TRBJ2-2; D: TRBD2; V: TRBV29-1; CDR3: CSVQGLAFSGELFF; DNA: TGCAGCGTCCAGGGACTAGCCTTCTCCGGGGAGCTGTTTTTT
size: many; J: TRBJ2-6; D: NA; V: TRBV27; CDR3: CASSLFGANVLTF; DNA: TGTGCCAGCAGTTTATTTGGGGCCAACGTCCTGACTTTC
size: many; J: TRBJ2-3; D: NA; V: TRBV7-9; CDR3: CASSPGLSRTDTQYF; DNA: TGTGCCAGCAGCCCGGGACTGTCCCGCACAGATACGCAGTATTTT
size: NA; J: TRBJ2-3; D: TRBD2; V: TRBV10-3; CDR3: CAISESDSGGLTDTQYF; DNA: TGTGCCATCAGTGAGAGCGATAGCGGGGGGTTGACAGATACGCAGTATTTT
size: many; J: TRBJ2-7; D: NA; V: TRBV30; CDR3: CAWSAGGSMEQYF; DNA: TGTGCCTGGAGTGCAGGGGGGTCTATGGAGCAGTACTTC
size: NA; J: TRBJ2-1; D: TRBD2; V: TRBV6-1; CDR3: CASSDRPSGKYNEQFF; DNA: TGTGCCAGCAGTGATAGGCCTAGCGGGAAGTACAATGAGCAGTTCTTC
size: many; J: TRBJ2-3; D: NA; V: TRBV7-2; CDR3: CASSFGADTQYF; DNA: TGTGCCAGCAGCTTTGGGGCAGATACGCAGTATTTT
size: NA; J: TRBJ2-1; D: NA; V: TRBV5-1; CDR3: CASSLGSAPRQQVGNEQFF; DNA: TGCGCCAGCAGCTTGGGGTCAGCTCCCCGCCAACAAGTCGGGAATGAGCAGTTCTTC